The 22 T cell receptor beta chains below all came from one sample that was sequenced in a study of T cell responses to AZD1222 COVID-19 vaccine. The table came from immunoSEQ multiplex PCR; TCRdb's copy has only in-frame clones and leaves some out. The sample gives some 160,000 clones, 85% to 95% of which show up once; over 0.7% is in the top ten. This specimen was peripheral blood, taken on day 0 of AZD1222 vaccination. Receptors were obtained from an adult in good health.

This sequence joins TRBV29-1 and TRBJ2-1; 9 bases are a match to TRBD2. The V gene end was trimmed by 4 bases and the J gene end by 7 bases; junction bases not matched to a gene: 8. This CDR3 contains 14 residues. Germline assignment: CDR1 SQVTM and CDR2 ANQGSEA. The CDR3 protein is CSVVRGGAGNEQFF. The CDR3 coding sequence is TGCAGCGTTGTGCGCGGGGGGGCCGGTAATGAGCAGTTCTTC.

V and J are TRBV11-2 and TRBJ2-7; D is uncertain. The germline gives CDR1 SGHAT, CDR2 FQNNGV. The CDR3 covers 12 residues. Deletions cut 0 bases from V and 7 bases from J, with 7 bases between. Here the CDR3 reads CASSLEIGEQYF. Written as DNA, the CDR3 is TGTGCCAGCAGCTTAGAAATTGGGGAGCAGTACTTC.

V usage is TRBV19 and J usage is TRBJ2-3, with 9 bases fitting TRBD1. V shed 7 bases, J shed 4 bases, and the junction held 9 bases outside the gene matches. The CDR3 runs 15 residues. CDR1 is LNHDA, CDR2 SQIVND, per germline (reference sequence). In DNA form, the CDR3 reads TGTGCCAGTACCCGGGGACAGGGATTGTCAGATACGCAGTATTTT. Translating it yields CASTRGQGLSDTQYF.

This chain joins TRBV7-8 and TRBJ1-4; a weak D match, TRBD1 (5 bases). The CDR3 runs to 14 residues. CDR1 and CDR2 (germline): SGHVS, FQNEAQ. The germline V and J ends were trimmed by 5 bases and 0 bases, with 7 bases remaining between them. CDR3 DNA sequence: TGTGCCAGCAGCCGACAGCCAACTAATGAAAAACTGTTTTTT. This gives the protein CASSRQPTNEKLFF.

The chain employs TRBV6-5 and TRBJ2-4; tentatively, D is TRBD1 (6 bases). The germline CDR1 and CDR2 sequences are MNHEY and SVGAGI. V was clipped by 5 bases and J by 9 bases, with 17 bases between them. The length of the CDR3 is 14 residues. The CDR3: CASSPGTPVSIQYF. For the CDR3, the DNA is TGTGCCAGCAGTCCCGGGACACCCGTGAGCATTCAGTACTTC.

The chain is built from TRBV7-9 and TRBJ1-4; D is uncertain. V lost 2 bases and J 4 bases, leaving 2 bases between the germline ends. This CDR3 contains 12 residues. Per germline, CDR1 SEHNR and CDR2 FQNEAQ (reference sequence). CDR3 in DNA: TGTGCCAGCAGCTTACTTAATGAAAAACTGTTTTTT. Protein sequence: CASSLLNEKLFF.

V usage is TRBV2 and J usage is TRBJ1-5, with 7 bases lining up with TRBD1. V trimming: 4 bases; J trimming: 7 bases; junction bases outside the gene matches: 7. This CDR3 has 14 residues. Germline V gives CDR1 SNHLY, CDR2 FYNNEI. CDR3 nucleotide sequence: TGTGCCAGCAGTGGGTTTGACAGGGCCCAGCCCCAGCATTTT. Amino acid sequence: CASSGFDRAQPQHF.

This sequence joins TRBV4-2 and TRBJ1-1, with TRBD1 matching 8 bases. Germline V lookup: CDR1 LGHNA, CDR2 YNFKEQ. CDR3 length: 16 amino acids. V shed 3 bases and J 4 bases; nucleotides not matched to a gene: 10. The CDR3 DNA reads as TGTGCCAGCAGCCAGGGGCGGACAGGGCTGCTCACTGAAGCTTTCTTT. Translating it yields CASSQGRTGLLTEAFF.

The chain couples TRBV7-9 to TRBJ2-5; D is possibly TRBD1 (5 bases). The CDR3 spans 15 residues. CDR1 is SEHNR and CDR2 is FQNEAQ in the germline V gene (reference sequence). Between the trimmed V and J ends, which lost 1 base and 5 bases, there was a span of 14 bases. The CDR3 DNA reads TGTGCCAGCAGCTTAGGCCTTCCCTCAGGGGAGACCCAGTACTTC. Translated: CASSLGLPSGETQYF.

This chain uses TRBV11-2 with TRBJ1-2; tentative D call: TRBD1 (6 bases). Trimming left V 1 base short and J 6 bases short, with 12 bases between. The CDR3 has 14 residues. Germline V gives CDR1 SGHAT, CDR2 FQNNGV. This chain's CDR3 is CASSLVAGEHGYTF. CDR3 in DNA: TGTGCCAGCAGCTTAGTTGCAGGGGAACATGGCTACACCTTC.

The chain is built from TRBV5-1 and TRBJ2-7; D might be TRBD1 (5 bases). The CDR3 length is 15 residues. Trimming stripped 0 bases from V and 3 bases from J, with 13 bases between. Looked up from germline, CDR1 is SGHRS and CDR2 is YFSETQ. The CDR3 DNA follows: TGCGCCAGCAGCTTGGGTCAGGCAGGGAACTACGAGCAGTACTTC. Translation: CASSLGQAGNYEQYF. The full variable domain, rest sourced from reference TRBV5-1 and TRBJ2-7, is KAGVTQTPRYLIKTRGQQVTLSCSPISGHRSVSWYQQTPGQGLQFLFEYFSETQRNKGNFPGRFSGRQFSNSRSEMNVSTLELGDSALYLCASSLGQAGNYEQYFGPGTRLTVT.

This chain uses TRBV3-1 (or the pseudogene TRBV3-2) with TRBJ2-5; tentatively, D is TRBD2 (6 bases). This CDR3 spans 18 amino acids. Germline lookup yields CDR1 LGHDT and CDR2 YNNKEL (reference sequence). Trimming removed 4 bases at V and 3 bases at J, with 24 bases between. CDR3 bases: TGTGCCAGCAGCCTCGTGTTTGTAGGTAGGAGGGTGAAAGAGACCCAGTACTTC. Its protein is CASSLVFVGRRVKETQYF.

The V gene is TRBV10-3, the J gene TRBJ1-3, with 9 bases matching TRBD1. There are 15 residues in the CDR3. V lost 3 bases, J lost 7 bases, and 7 bases stayed unmatched. The germline CDR1 and CDR2 sequences are ENHRY and SYGVKD. CDR3 residues: CAISEGTGFLNTIYF. The CDR3 DNA reads as TGTGCCATCAGTGAAGGGACAGGGTTTTTGAACACCATATATTTT.

This clone was picked up one time. This chain uses TRBV10-3 with TRBJ2-5; D is perhaps TRBD2 (5 bases). Trimming stripped 2 bases from V and 3 bases from J, with 10 bases between. CDR1 ENHRY and CDR2 SYGVKD come from the germline V gene. The CDR3 sequence is 14 residues long. DNA for the CDR3: TGTGCCATCAGTGAGCCGGGGAAAGAAGAGACCCAGTACTTC. It translates to CAISEPGKEETQYF.

J is TRBJ1-6 and V is TRBV18; TRBD1 is a possible D gene (5 bases). The CDR3 contains 14 residues. Germline V lookup: CDR1 KGHSH, CDR2 LQKENI. Trimming took off 3 bases at V and 15 bases at J, with 18 bases between the two ends. The CDR3 protein is CASSPSSRDVLLHF. For the CDR3, the DNA is TGTGCCAGCTCACCTTCATCCAGGGACGTTCTCCTCCACTTT.

V usage is TRBV18 and J usage is TRBJ2-3; TRBD2 is a possible D gene (6 bases). CDR1 and CDR2 (germline): KGHSH, LQKENI. V shed 6 bases and J shed 4 bases, with 14 bases lying between them. CDR3 length: 14 amino acids. CDR3 residues: CASSPRDSPDTQYF. CDR3 nucleotide sequence: TGTGCCAGCTCCCCCCGGGACTCACCAGATACGCAGTATTTT.

The chain joins TRBV19 to TRBJ2-5; 12 bases map to TRBD2. CDR3 size: 15 residues. Germline V gives CDR1 LNHDA, CDR2 SQIVND (reference sequence). The ends lost 6 bases at V and 4 bases at J; junction bases unmatched: 6. The CDR3 DNA reads TGTGCCAGTAGGGCTAGCGGGGGGGTAAGAGAGACCCAGTACTTC. Its translation is CASRASGGVRETQYF.

This clone showed up just once. This CDR3 is CASSSRTVTIGYTF. The CDR3 coding sequence is TGTGCCAGTAGTTCCAGGACAGTAACTATTGGCTACACCTTC. The chain carries TRBV19 and TRBJ1-2; tentative D call: TRBD1 (6 bases). Germline V gives CDR1 LNHDA, CDR2 SQIVND (reference sequence). The CDR3 sequence is 14 residues long. V lost 5 bases to trimming and J lost 7 bases, with 17 bases between them.

This clone was observed a handful of times. The gene calls are TRBV7-2 and TRBJ2-5, with 7 bases that match TRBD2. The CDR3 contains 13 residues. J lost 5 bases, V lost 3 bases, and 3 bases had no gene match. In germline, CDR1 is SGHTA, CDR2 FQGNSA. The CDR3 region has the DNA TGTGCCAGCAGCTTCGGACTAGGGGAGACCCAGTACTTC. It is translated as CASSFGLGETQYF.

V usage is TRBV7-2 and J usage is TRBJ1-6; D ambiguous. Germline V gene sequence: CDR1 SGHTA, CDR2 FQGNSA. CDR3 length: 15 amino acids. Trimming cost V 3 bases and J 7 bases, with 13 bases left between them. This chain's CDR3 is CASSFLGSPNSPLHF. In nucleotides, the CDR3 is TGTGCCAGCAGCTTTCTAGGCAGCCCGAATTCACCCCTCCACTTT.

The chain recombines TRBV28 with TRBJ2-7; 8 nucleotides line up with TRBD1. Germline trimming cut 5 bases from V and 0 bases from J; bases unmatched to any gene: 9. The length of the CDR3 is 16 residues. Per germline, CDR1 MDHEN and CDR2 SYDVKM. This CDR3 is CASSITGTGYSYEQYF. CDR3 DNA sequence: TGTGCCAGCAGTATTACCGGGACAGGATACTCCTACGAGCAGTACTTC.

The gene calls are TRBV11-2 and TRBJ2-7; D may be TRBD2 (6 bases). The CDR3 is made up of 15 amino acids. V was clipped by 2 bases and J by 1 base, with 12 bases between them. Per the germline V gene, CDR1 is SGHAT and CDR2 is FQNNGV. CDR3 sequence (DNA): TGTGCCAGCAGCTTAATCCGGGACTCTTCCTACGAGCAGTACTTC. It is translated as CASSLIRDSSYEQYF.